This TCR beta chain was identified in a study of response to subunit inactivated influenza vaccine. The study, taken as a whole, reports: Few new T cells, the authors suggested, are recruited by each seasonal influenza vaccination.

This clonotype was seen at least ten times. What it recognizes is unknown. The germline V and J ends were trimmed by 6 bases and 0 bases, with 15 bases remaining between them. The germline V gene encodes CDR1 SGHRS and CDR2 YFSETQ. This CDR3 comprises 15 residues. One entry per CDR3 protein results from TCRdb running MiXCR on the RT-PCR reads. This repertoire shows hundreds of thousands of distinct CDR3 sequences, 15% to 17% found once; its top ten account for 11%. This chain links TRBV5-1 with TRBJ1-1; possible D gene TRBD1, 6 bases. Sequenced here: PBMCs from blood, sampled roughly 12 days after vaccination. The sequence was collected from a man over 45 who received an inactivated influenza vaccine. The CDR3 DNA sequence: TGCGCCAGCAACCCTAGGACAGATTTGAACACTGAAGCTTTCTTT. It yields the protein CASNPRTDLNTEAFF.